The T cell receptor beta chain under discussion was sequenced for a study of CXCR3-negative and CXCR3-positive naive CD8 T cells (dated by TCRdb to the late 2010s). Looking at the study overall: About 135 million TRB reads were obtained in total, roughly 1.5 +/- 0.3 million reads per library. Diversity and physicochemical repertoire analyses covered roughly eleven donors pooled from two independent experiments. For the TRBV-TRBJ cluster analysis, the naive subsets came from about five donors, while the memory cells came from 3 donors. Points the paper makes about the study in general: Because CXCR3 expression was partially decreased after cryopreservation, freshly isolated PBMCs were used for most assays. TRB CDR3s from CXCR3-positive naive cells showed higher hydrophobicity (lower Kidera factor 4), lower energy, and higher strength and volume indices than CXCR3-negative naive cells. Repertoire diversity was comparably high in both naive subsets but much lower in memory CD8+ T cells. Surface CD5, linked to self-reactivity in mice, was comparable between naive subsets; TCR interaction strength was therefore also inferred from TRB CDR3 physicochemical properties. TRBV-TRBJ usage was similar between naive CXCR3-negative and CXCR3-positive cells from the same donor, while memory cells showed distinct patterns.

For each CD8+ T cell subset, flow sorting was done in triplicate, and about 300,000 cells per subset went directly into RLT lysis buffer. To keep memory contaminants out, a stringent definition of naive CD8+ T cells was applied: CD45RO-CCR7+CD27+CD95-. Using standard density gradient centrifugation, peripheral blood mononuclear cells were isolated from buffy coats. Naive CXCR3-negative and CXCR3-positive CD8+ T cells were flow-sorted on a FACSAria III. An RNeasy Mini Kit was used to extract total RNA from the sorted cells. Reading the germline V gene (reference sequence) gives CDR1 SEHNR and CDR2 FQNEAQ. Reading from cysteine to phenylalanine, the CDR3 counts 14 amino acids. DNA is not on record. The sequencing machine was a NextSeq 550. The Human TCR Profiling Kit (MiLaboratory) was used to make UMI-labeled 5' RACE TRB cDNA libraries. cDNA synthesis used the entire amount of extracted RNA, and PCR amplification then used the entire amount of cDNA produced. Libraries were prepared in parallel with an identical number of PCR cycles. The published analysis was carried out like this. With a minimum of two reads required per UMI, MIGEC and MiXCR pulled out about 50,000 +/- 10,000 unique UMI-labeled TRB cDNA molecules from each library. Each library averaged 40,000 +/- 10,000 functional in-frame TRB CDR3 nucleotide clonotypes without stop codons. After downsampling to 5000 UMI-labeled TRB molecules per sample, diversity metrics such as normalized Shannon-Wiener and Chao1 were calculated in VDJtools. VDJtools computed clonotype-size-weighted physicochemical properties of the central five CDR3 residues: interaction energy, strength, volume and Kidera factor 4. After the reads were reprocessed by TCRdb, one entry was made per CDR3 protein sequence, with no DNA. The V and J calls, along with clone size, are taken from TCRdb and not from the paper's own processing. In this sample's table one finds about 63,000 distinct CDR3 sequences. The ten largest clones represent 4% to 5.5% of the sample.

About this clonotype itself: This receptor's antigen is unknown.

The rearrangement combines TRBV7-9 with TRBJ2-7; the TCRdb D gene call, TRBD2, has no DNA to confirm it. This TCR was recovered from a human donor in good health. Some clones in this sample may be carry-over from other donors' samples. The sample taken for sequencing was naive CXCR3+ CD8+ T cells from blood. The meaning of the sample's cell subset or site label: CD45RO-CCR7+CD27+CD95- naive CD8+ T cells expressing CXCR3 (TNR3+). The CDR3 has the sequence CASSLTGTSYEQYF. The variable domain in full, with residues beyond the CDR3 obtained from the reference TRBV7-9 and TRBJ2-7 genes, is DTGVSQNPRHKITKRGQNVTFRCDPISEHNRLYWYRQTLGQGPEFLTYFQNEAQLEKSRLLSDRFSAERPKGSFSTLEIQRTEQGDSAMYLCASSLTGTSYEQYFGPGTRLTVT.